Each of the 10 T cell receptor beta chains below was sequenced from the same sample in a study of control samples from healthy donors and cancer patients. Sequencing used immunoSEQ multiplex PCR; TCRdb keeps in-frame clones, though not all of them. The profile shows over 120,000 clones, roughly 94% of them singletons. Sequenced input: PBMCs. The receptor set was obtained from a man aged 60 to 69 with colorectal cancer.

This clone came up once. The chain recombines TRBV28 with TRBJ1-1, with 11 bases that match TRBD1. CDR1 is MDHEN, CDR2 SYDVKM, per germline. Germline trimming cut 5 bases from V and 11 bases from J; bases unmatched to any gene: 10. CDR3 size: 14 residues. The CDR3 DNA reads TGTGCCAGCAGTCTTCGGACAGGGGGCGGGAAGGCTTTCTTT. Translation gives CASSLRTGGGKAFF.

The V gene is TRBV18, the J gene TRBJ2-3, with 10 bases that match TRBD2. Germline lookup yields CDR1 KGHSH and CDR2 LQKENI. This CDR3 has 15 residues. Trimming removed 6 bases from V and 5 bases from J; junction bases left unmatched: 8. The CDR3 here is CASSPGLAKGDTQYF. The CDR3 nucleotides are TGTGCCAGCTCGCCGGGACTAGCGAAGGGAGATACGCAGTATTTT. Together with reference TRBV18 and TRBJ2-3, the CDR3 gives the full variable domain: NAGVMQNPRHLVRRRGQEARLRCSPMKGHSHVYWYRQLPEEGLKFMVYLQKENIIDESGMPKERFSAEFPKEGPSILRIQQVVRGDSAAYFCASSPGLAKGDTQYFGPGTRLTVL.

The CDR3 region is CSVYHGELFF. The CDR3 region has the DNA TGCAGTGTCTATCACGGGGAGCTGTTTTTT. The chain links TRBV29-1 to TRBJ2-2; the D is unclear. This CDR3 region has 10 residues. The germline CDR1 and CDR2 sequences are SQVTM and ANQGSEA.

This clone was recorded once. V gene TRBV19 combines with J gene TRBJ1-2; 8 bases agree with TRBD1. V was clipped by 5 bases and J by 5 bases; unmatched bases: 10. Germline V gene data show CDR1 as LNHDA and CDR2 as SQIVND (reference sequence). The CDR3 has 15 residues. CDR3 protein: CASSLGQGWLYGYTF. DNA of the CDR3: TGTGCCAGTAGTCTTGGACAGGGATGGTTATATGGCTACACCTTC.

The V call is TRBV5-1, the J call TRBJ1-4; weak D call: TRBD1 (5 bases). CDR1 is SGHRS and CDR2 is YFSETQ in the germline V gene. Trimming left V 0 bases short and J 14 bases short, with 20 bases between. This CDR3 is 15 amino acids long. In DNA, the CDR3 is TGCGCCAGCAGCTTGGGAGACAGCCACCCTAGCAGGCTGTTTTTT. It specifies CASSLGDSHPSRLFF.

The chain's CDR3 is CATSDFLGKDEQYF. The CDR3, as DNA: TGTGCCACCAGTGATTTTCTGGGAAAGGACGAGCAGTACTTC. The V and J genes are TRBV24-1 and TRBJ2-7; unclear D gene. The CDR3 runs to 14 residues. Trimming pared 1 base from V and 5 bases from J, leaving 11 bases between. CDR1 is KGHDR, CDR2 SFDVKD, per germline.

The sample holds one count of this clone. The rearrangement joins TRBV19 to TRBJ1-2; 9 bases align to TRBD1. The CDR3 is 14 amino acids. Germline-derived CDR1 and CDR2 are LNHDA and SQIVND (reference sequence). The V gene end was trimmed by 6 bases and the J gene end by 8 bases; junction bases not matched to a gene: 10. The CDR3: CASRGLGQGLGYTF. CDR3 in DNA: TGTGCCAGTAGAGGTTTGGGACAGGGCCTCGGCTACACCTTC. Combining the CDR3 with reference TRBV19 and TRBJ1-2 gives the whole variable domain DGGITQSPKYLFRKEGQNVTLSCEQNLNHDAMYWYRQDPGQGLRLIYYSQIVNDFQKGDIAEGYSVSREKKESFPLTVTSAQKNPTAFYLCASRGLGQGLGYTFGSGTRLTVV.

This CDR3 is CASSPQDYTGELFF. Written as DNA, the CDR3 is TGTGCCAGCTCACCACAGGATTACACCGGGGAGCTGTTTTTT. This chain joins TRBV18 and TRBJ2-2, with D hard to call. The CDR3 is made up of 14 amino acids. CDR1 and CDR2 from the germline V gene are KGHSH and LQKENI. Trimming took off 1 base at V and 3 bases at J, with 6 bases between the two ends.

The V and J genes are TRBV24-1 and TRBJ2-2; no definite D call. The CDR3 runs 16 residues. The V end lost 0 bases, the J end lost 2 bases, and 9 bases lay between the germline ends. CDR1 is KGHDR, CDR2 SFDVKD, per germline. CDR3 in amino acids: CATSDLSSLNTGELFF. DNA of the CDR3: TGTGCCACCAGTGATTTGAGCAGCCTCAACACCGGGGAGCTGTTTTTT.

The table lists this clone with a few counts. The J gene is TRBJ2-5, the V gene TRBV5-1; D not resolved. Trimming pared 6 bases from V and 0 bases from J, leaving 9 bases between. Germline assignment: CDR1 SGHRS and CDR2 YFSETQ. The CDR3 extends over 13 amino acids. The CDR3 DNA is TGCGCCAGCAACCTCTACAACCAAGAGACCCAGTACTTC. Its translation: CASNLYNQETQYF.